This T cell receptor (beta chain) was captured by sequencing in a study of brain T cells in children with intractable seizures. Losses at the gene ends were 0 bases for V and 1 base for J; bases not matched to a gene: 3. CDR3 length: 16 residues. Germline V lookup: CDR1 MNHEY, CDR2 SVGAGI. Surgery cases with the highest brain T cell transcript signatures were chosen for sequencing. Libraries were prepared by immunoSEQ multiplex PCR; TCRdb keeps only in-frame clonotypes and omits some of them. The sample includes just under 65,000 clones, approximately 95% of them seen just once. The chain has TRBV6-5 and TRBJ1-1, with TRBD1 matching over 9 bases. The sequence was collected from a boy under two years old with focal cortical dysplasia and intractable seizures. This sample comprised peripheral blood, obtained at surgery. This CDR3 reads CASSYSKGQGNTEAFF. The CDR3 DNA sequence: TGTGCCAGCAGTTACTCGAAGGGACAGGGGAACACTGAAGCTTTCTTT.